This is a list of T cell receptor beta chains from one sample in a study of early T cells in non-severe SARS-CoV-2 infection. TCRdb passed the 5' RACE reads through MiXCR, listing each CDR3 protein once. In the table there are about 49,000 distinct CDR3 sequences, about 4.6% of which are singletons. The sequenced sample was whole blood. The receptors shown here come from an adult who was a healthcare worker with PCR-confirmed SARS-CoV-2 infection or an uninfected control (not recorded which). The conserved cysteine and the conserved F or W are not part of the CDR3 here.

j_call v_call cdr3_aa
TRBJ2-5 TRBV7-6 ASSLSLHPETQY
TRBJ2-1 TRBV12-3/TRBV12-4 ASSSAGTSGLNEQF
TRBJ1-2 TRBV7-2 ASSLRAAVYGYT
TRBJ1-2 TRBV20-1 SARDLSQALDYGYT
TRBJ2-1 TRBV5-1 ASSSVHNNEQF
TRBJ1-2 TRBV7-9 ASSLARGSNYGYT
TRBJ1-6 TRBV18 ASSLDQPPSPLH
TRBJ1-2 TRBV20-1 SGGDRIYGYT
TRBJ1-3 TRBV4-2 ASSQVQVEVVNTIY
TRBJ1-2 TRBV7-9 ASSNGAPQISGGYT
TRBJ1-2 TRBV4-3 ASSQGPLLAAPSRDGYT
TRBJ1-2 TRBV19 ASTPGDEANYGYT
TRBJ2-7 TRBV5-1 ASRKGTRSYEQY
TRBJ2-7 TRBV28 ASRPGHTIYEQY
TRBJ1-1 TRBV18 ASSSKTGARTEAF
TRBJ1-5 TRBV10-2 ASSDVNSNQPQH
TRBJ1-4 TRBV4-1 ASSQERTFPYDEKLF
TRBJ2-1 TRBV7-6 ASSFSPSGSLYNEQF
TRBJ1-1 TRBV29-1 SVEEGGAGEAF
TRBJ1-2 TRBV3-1 ASSHSDRANYGYT
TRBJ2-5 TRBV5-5 ASSLGDRMQETQY
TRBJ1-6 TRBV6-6 ASSYRDRNSPLH
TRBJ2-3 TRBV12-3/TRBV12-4 ASSLDGARTDTQY
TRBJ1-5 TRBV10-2 ASSEIGGGGSNQPQH
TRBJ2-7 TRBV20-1 SARDSGSYEQY
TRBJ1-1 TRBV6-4 ASSRTGNTEAF
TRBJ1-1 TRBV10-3 AIGDRGRGISEAF
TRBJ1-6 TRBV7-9 ASSLVQANSPLH
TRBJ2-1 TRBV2 ASSDDWGAYNEQF
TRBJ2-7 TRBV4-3 ASSPGTSGVYEQY
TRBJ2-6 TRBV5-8 ASSLSYGANVLT
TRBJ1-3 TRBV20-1 SARSLGSGNTIY
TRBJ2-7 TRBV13 ASSRRDRAGYEQY
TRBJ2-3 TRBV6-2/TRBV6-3 ASSPGTFPSDTQY
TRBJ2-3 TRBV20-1 SASHGTLSGSLIPDTQY
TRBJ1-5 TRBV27 ASSTTGWNQPQH
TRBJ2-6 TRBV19 ATAEQGFGANVLT
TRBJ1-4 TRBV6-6 ASRGTLGNEKLF
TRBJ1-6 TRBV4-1 ASSQVGQGNSPLH
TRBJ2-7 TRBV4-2 ASSQEVGGAYEQY
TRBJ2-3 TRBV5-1 ASSPDRGTDTQY
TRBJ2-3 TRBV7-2 ASSLASGPGGTDTQY
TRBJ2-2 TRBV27 ASSSQRGYTGELF
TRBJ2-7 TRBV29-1 SVEITQGAYEQY
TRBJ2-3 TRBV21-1 ASSKAVERGTDTQY
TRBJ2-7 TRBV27 ASSLGTADEQY
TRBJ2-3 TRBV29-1 SVAPGASTDTQY
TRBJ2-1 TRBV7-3 ASSLRGSYNEQF
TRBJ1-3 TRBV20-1 SARSGPDSGNTIY
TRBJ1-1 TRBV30 AWSPRGGSWNTEAF
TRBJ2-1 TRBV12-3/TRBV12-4 ASRDQSRYNEQF
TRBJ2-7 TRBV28 ASLDAGAHEQY
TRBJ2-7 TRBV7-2 ASSLAARRTPY
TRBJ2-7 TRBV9 ASSVGGLGYEQY
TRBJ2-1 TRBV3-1 ASSFSGGRSYNEQF
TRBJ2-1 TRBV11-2 ASSLTVRTPNNEQF
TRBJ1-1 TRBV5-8 ASSLWGGRSTEAF
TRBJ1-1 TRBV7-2 ASRLGQNTEAF
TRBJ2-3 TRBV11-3 ASSHGTADTQY
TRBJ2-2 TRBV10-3 AISESYPTGELF